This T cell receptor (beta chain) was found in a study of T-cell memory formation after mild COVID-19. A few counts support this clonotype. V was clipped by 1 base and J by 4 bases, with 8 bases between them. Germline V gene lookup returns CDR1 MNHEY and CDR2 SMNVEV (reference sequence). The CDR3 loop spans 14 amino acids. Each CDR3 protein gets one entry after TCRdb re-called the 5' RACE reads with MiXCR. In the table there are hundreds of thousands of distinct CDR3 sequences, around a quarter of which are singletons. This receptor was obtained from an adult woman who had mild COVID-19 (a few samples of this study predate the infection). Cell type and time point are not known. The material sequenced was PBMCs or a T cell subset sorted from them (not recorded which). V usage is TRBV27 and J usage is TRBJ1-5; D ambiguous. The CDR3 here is CASSLLGNNQPQHF. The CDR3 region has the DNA TGTGCCAGCAGTTTATTAGGGAATAATCAGCCCCAGCATTTT.